Listed below are T cell receptor beta chains from one sample, sequenced in a study of blood T cells in healthy people across ages. TCRdb independently ran MiXCR on the 5' RACE reads; one entry per CDR3 protein. This table holds more than 1.4 million distinct CDR3 sequences, 35% to 45% found once. The material sequenced was blood. Source of these receptors: a woman in her late teens or twenties in good health. Each CDR3 is given with its conserved first and last residue. The D gene is left open where the match is weak. Clone size is stated in some rows and not others, as once, few, many or a class when expanded.

d_call j_call clone_size v_call cdr3_aa cdr3_nt
TRBD1 TRBJ1-1 . TRBV6-5 CASSYSPGTGNDHTEAFF TGTGCCAGCAGTTACTCCCCAGGGACAGGGAATGATCACACTGAAGCTTTCTTT
TRBD2 TRBJ2-7 . TRBV6-5 CASTPGLSSYEQYF TGTGCCAGCACTCCGGGACTATCCTCCTACGAGCAGTACTTC
. TRBJ2-5 . TRBV24-1 CATSDQGTQYF TGTGCCACCAGTGATCAGGGTACGCAGTACTTC
TRBD2 TRBJ2-1 few TRBV20-1 CSAVAGGGNEQFF TGCAGTGCCGTAGCGGGAGGCGGAAATGAGCAGTTCTTC
. TRBJ2-6 once TRBV28 CASSSVILSGANVLTF TGTGCCAGCAGTTCAGTGATCCTCTCTGGGGCCAACGTCCTGACTTTC
. TRBJ1-1 . TRBV7-2 CASSLEAGYAEAFF TGTGCCAGCAGCTTAGAGGCTGGGTACGCTGAAGCTTTCTTT
. TRBJ2-1 few TRBV27 CASSSGGRVNEQFF TGTGCCAGCAGTTCTGGGGGTCGAGTCAATGAGCAGTTCTTC
TRBD1 TRBJ2-1 . TRBV3-1 CASSSYTGTGPQETQFF TGTGCCAGCAGCTCCTACACCGGGACAGGGCCTCAAGAGACCCAGTTCTTC
. TRBJ1-1 few TRBV5-1 CASSLESVNTEAFF TGCGCCAGCAGCTTGGAATCAGTTAACACTGAAGCTTTCTTT
. TRBJ1-6 . TRBV20-1 CSASAPGRQNSPLHF TGCAGTGCTAGCGCCCCGGGACGGCAAAATTCACCCCTCCACTTT
. TRBJ2-7 . TRBV6-2/TRBV6-3 CASTNGRERYEQYF TGTGCCAGCACCAACGGGCGGGAACGCTACGAGCAGTACTTC
. TRBJ2-1 . TRBV5-1 CASTRDGSNSYNEQFF TGCGCCAGCACGCGAGATGGTTCGAACTCCTACAATGAGCAGTTCTTC
. TRBJ2-7 . TRBV10-1 CASSEGGGYEQYF TGCGCCAGCAGTGAAGGGGGAGGCTACGAGCAGTACTTC
TRBD1 TRBJ1-6 . TRBV6-5 CASSFIGQGANSPLHF TGTGCCAGCAGCTTTATCGGACAGGGGGCTAATTCACCCCTCCACTTT
. TRBJ2-7 many TRBV2 CASRTSYEQYF TGTGCCAGCAGGACTAGCTACGAGCAGTACTTC
TRBD1 TRBJ1-6 few TRBV12-3/TRBV12-4 CASSSRDRGSPLHF TGTGCCAGCAGTTCCCGGGACAGGGGTTCACCCCTCCACTTT
TRBD2 TRBJ2-3 . TRBV20-1 CSATGEGASTDTQCF TGCAGTGCTACGGGGGAGGGCGCTAGCACAGATACGCAGTGTTTT
TRBD1 TRBJ1-1 . TRBV5-1 CASSFSGGQGNTEAFF TGCGCTAGCAGCTTCTCGGGCGGACAGGGGAACACTGAAGCTTTCTTT
. TRBJ1-2 . TRBV29-1 CSGRPNYGYTF TGCAGCGGTCGGCCGAACTATGGCTACACCTTC
TRBD2 TRBJ2-1 . TRBV5-1 CASSLGPSGSSYNEQFF TGCGCCAGCAGCTTGGGGCCTAGCGGCAGCTCCTACAATGAGCAGTTCTTC
. TRBJ2-1 few TRBV10-3 CATEGSRNEQFF TGTGCCACCGAAGGGAGTCGCAATGAGCAGTTCTTC
TRBD1 TRBJ2-5 once TRBV3-1 CASSVRTGRQETQYF TGTGCCAGCAGCGTACGGACAGGTCGCCAAGAGACCCAGTACTTC
. TRBJ2-4 . TRBV7-9 CASSFQGPALKNIQYF TGTGCCAGCAGCTTCCAAGGGCCAGCCCTCAAAAACATTCAGTACTTC
TRBD1 TRBJ2-7 few TRBV12-3/TRBV12-4 CARGWGRDRGYEQYF TGTGCCAGGGGTTGGGGCCGGGACAGGGGTTACGAGCAGTACTTC
. TRBJ2-1 . TRBV27 CASSRGWGNEQFF TGTGCCAGCAGTCGCGGATGGGGGAATGAGCAGTTCTTC
. TRBJ2-1 . TRBV7-3 CASSSLVGFNEQFF TGTGCCAGCAGCTCGCTAGTGGGGTTTAATGAGCAGTTCTTC
TRBD1 TRBJ1-2 . TRBV20-1 CSAVDRGNYGYTF TGCAGTGCCGTGGACAGGGGTAACTATGGCTACACCTTC
. TRBJ2-3 . TRBV6-4 CASSDTAASTDTQYF TGTGCCAGCAGTGACACGGCAGCGAGCACAGATACGCAGTATTTT
. TRBJ2-1 few TRBV5-5 CASSENFGGNYNEQFF TGTGCCAGCAGCGAGAATTTCGGCGGGAACTACAATGAGCAGTTCTTC
TRBD1 TRBJ2-3 few TRBV28 CASTEQGTPSGTQYF TGTGCCAGCACCGAACAGGGGACCCCCTCGGGTACGCAGTATTTT
TRBD1 TRBJ2-7 . TRBV7-2 CASSPKIPGQGAYERYF TGTGCCAGCAGCCCTAAAATACCGGGACAGGGGGCCTACGAGCGGTACTTC